The following is a T cell receptor beta chain sequence with its context. This CDR3 is built from 13 residues. Trimming removed 5 bases from V and 8 bases from J, with 14 bases in between. In germline, CDR1 is MNHEY, CDR2 SMNVEV (reference sequence). Primers included in the PCR were 60 Vbeta and 13 Jbeta primers. Generated by immunoSEQ multiplex PCR, the TCRdb table keeps only in-frame clones and is missing some. The table shows 250,000 to 350,000 clones, with about nine tenths occurring only once. The data are from a study of cytomegalovirus exposure and HLA in healthy donors. As for the study in general: HLA-typed donors contributed 80 million or so unique TCRs, which were held in an early data release.

The sequencing sample was made of PBMCs. The TCR comes from a man aged 40-55 years in good health and CMV-seropositive. This chain links TRBV27 with TRBJ2-3; no clear D. The chain's CDR3 is CASSPTPFGTQYF. CDR3 nucleotides: TGTGCCAGCAGTCCAACCCCCTTCGGTACGCAGTATTTT.